This TCR beta chain was obtained from a study of T cell repertoires in cytomegalovirus infection. Study-level information: CMV epitopes in the study were HLA-C-restricted (recently identified) and HLA-B-restricted (well studied). Based on public TCR beta signatures, there were indications of CMV infection and of a matching HLA type. Study-wide results and caveats: Clonotype analysis showed dominance of the ex vivo response by HLA-C-restricted CMV-specific TCR beta clonotypes.

V was shortened by 1 base and J by 2 bases, with 10 bases between the two germline ends. CDR3 length equals 14 residues. CDR1 is DFQATT, CDR2 SNEGSKA, per germline (reference sequence). Points on this clonotype: Its antigen remains unknown.

TCRdb recomputed calls from the reads with MiXCR, one row per CDR3 protein. The data contain some 800,000 distinct CDR3 sequences, less than 35% of them seen just once; the ten biggest clones take up 9.5% to 15%. The clonotype originates from a human donor in good health (CMV status not recorded). Some clones in this sample may be carry-over from other donors' samples. Here the sequenced sample was cultured CD8+ T cells from PBMCs, taken from culture after CMV antigen stimulation. V usage is TRBV20-1 and J usage is TRBJ2-3; either TRBD1 or TRBD2 may supply D (6 bases each). The CDR3 sequence is CSARGGGLTDTQYF. CDR3 in DNA: TGCAGTGCTAGAGGAGGGGGACTCACAGATACGCAGTATTTT.